This T cell receptor (beta chain) was identified in a study of preoperative IRX-2 immunotherapy in early breast cancer. Measured with immunoSEQ multiplex PCR; TCRdb has only the in-frame clones, and not every one. This sample has around 35,000 clones; about 96% occur once, and the top ten carry around 6%. Indicated treatment: preoperative locoregional IRX-2 cytokine immunotherapy. V shed 5 bases and J shed 4 bases, with 11 bases lying between them. The CDR3 contains 14 residues. Germline CDR1 and CDR2: SNHLY and FYNNEI. The sequence derives from a human donor with breast cancer. This sequence joins TRBV2 and TRBJ1-4, with a possible D match to TRBD1 (6 bases). The sample was taken from a patient treated with IRX-2 immunotherapy. CDR3 amino acids: CASSLQGFNEKLFF. CDR3 nucleotides: TGTGCCAGCAGTCTACAGGGATTTAATGAAAAACTGTTTTTT.